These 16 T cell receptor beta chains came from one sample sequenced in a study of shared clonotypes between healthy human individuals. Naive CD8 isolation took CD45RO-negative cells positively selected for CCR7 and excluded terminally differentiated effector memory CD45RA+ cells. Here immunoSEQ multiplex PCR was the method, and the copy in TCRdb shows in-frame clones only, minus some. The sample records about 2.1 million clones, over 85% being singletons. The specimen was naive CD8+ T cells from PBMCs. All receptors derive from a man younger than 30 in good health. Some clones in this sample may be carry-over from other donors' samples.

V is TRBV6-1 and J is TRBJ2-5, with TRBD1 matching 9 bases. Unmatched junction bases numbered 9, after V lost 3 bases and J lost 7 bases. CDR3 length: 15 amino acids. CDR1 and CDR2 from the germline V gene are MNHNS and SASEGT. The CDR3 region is CASSEGQGQVRTQYF. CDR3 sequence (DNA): TGTGCCAGCAGTGAGGGACAGGGACAGGTGCGGACCCAGTACTTC.

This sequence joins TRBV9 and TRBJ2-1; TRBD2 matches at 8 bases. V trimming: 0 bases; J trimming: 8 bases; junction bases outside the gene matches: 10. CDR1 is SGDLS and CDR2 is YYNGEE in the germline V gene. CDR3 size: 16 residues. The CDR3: CASSVVGSGSYDEQFF. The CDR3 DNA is TGTGCCAGCAGCGTAGTGGGGAGCGGGAGCTATGATGAGCAGTTCTTC. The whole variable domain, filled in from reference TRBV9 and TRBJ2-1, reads DSGVTQTPKHLITATGQRVTLRCSPRSGDLSVYWYQQSLDQGLQFLIQYYNGEERAKGNILERFSAQQFPDLHSELNLSSLELGDSALYFCASSVVGSGSYDEQFFGPGTRLTVL.

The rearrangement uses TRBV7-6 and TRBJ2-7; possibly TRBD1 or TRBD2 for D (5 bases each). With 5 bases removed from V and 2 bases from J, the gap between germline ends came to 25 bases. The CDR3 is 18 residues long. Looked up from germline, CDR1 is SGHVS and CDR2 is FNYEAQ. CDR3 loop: CASSPAARDPEATYEQYF. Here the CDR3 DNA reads TGTGCCAGCAGCCCGGCGGCCCGGGACCCAGAAGCAACCTACGAGCAGTACTTC.

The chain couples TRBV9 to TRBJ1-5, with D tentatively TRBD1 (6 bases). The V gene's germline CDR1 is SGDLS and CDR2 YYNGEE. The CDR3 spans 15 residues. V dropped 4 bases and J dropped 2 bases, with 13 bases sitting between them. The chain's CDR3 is CASSKGVGGNQPQHF. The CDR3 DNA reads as TGTGCCAGCAGCAAGGGGGTAGGAGGCAATCAGCCCCAGCATTTT.

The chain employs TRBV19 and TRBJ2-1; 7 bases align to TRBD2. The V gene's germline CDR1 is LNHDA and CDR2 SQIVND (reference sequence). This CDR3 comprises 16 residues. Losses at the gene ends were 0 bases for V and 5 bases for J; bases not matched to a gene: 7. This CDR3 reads CASSIDRSGVNNEQFF. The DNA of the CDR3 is TGTGCCAGTAGTATAGATCGCAGCGGGGTGAACAATGAGCAGTTCTTC.

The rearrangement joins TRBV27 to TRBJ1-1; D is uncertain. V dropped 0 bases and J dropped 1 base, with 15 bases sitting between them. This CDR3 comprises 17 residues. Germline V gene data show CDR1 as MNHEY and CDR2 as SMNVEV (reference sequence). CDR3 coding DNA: TGTGCCAGCAGTTTATCGATAGGGCAGGCTTGGAACACTGAAGCTTTCTTT. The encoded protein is CASSLSIGQAWNTEAFF.

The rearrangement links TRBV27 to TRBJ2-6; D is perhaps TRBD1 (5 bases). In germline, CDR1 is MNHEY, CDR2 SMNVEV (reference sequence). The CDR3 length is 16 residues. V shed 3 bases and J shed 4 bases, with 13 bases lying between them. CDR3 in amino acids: CASSLKGVDGANVLTF. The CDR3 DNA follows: TGTGCCAGCAGTTTGAAAGGGGTGGACGGGGCCAACGTCCTGACTTTC.

The DNA for the CDR3 is TGTGCCAGCCGTCACCTGAAAGATTCAACCTACGAGCAGTACTTC. The encoded protein is CASRHLKDSTYEQYF. The chain joins TRBV28 to TRBJ2-7; no clear D. With 8 bases removed from V and 2 bases from J, the gap between germline ends came to 19 bases. Germline-derived CDR1 and CDR2 are MDHEN and SYDVKM. The CDR3 totals 15 residues.

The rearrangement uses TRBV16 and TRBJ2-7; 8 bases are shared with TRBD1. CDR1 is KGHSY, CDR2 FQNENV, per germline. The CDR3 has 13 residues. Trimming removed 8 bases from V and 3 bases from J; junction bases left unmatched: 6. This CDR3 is CASSRTGLYEQYF. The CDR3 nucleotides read TGTGCCAGCTCGAGGACAGGGCTCTACGAGCAGTACTTC.

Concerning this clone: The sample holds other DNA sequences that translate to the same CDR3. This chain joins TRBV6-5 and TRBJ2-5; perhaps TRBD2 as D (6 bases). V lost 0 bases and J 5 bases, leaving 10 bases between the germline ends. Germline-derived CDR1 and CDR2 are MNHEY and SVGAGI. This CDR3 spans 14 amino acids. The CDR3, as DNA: TGTGCCAGCAGTTACTCGGAAGGAGGGGAGACCCAGTACTTC. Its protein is CASSYSEGGETQYF.

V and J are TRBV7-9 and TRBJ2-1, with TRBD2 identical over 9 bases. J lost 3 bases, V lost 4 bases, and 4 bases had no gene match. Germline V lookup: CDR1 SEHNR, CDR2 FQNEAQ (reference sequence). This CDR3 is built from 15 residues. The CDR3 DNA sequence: TGTGCCAGCAGCTATCCTAGCGGGAACTACAATGAGCAGTTCTTC. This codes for CASSYPSGNYNEQFF. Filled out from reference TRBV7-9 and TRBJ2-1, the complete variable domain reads DTGVSQNPRHKITKRGQNVTFRCDPISEHNRLYWYRQTLGQGPEFLTYFQNEAQLEKSRLLSDRFSAERPKGSFSTLEIQRTEQGDSAMYLCASSYPSGNYNEQFFGPGTRLTVL.

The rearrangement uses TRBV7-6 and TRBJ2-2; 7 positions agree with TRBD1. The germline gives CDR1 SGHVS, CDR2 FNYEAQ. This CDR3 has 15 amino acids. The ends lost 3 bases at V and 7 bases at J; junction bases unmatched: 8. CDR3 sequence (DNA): TGTGCCAGCAGCTTCCCTCCAGGGGGAGACGGGGAGCTGTTTTTT. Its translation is CASSFPPGGDGELFF.

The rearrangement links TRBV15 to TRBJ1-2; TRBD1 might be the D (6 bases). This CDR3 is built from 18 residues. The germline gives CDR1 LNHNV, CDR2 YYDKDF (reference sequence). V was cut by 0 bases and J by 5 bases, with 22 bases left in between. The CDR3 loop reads CATSRDGGPDSSGYGYTF. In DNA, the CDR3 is TGTGCCACCAGCAGAGATGGGGGCCCAGACAGCTCTGGGTATGGCTACACCTTC.

CDR3 nucleotide sequence: TGTGCCAGTAATCGGGACCGGGATCGCGGGGAGCTGTTTTTT. Translating it yields CASNRDRDRGELFF. V gene TRBV19 combines with J gene TRBJ2-2, with D possibly called TRBD1 or TRBD2 (5 bases each). Looked up from germline, CDR1 is LNHDA and CDR2 is SQIVND (reference sequence). This CDR3 is built from 14 residues. V was clipped by 7 bases and J by 7 bases, with 16 bases between them.

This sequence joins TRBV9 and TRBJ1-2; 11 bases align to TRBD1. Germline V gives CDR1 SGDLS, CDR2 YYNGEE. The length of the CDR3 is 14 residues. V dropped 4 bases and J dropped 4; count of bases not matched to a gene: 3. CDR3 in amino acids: CASSPGQGVYGYTF. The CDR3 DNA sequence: TGTGCCAGCAGCCCGGGACAGGGGGTCTATGGCTACACCTTC.

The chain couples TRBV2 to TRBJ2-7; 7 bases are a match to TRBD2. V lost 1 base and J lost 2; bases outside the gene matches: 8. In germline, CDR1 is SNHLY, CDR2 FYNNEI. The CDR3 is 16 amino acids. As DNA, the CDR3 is TGTGCCAGCAGTGAAGTGGCCAGCGGGACCCCCTACGAGCAGTACTTC. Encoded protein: CASSEVASGTPYEQYF.